This T cell receptor (beta chain) was sequenced in a study of beta chain features in type 1 diabetes. Expressed TCRB transcripts were sequenced after all isolated RNA was converted to cDNA. Only in-frame clones appear in the TCRdb table, and some are missing; sequencing was by immunoSEQ multiplex PCR. The profile shows hundreds of thousands of clones, around 15% of them singletons. In the case of this clone: Antigen: not known.

Study-wide points: Moderately but significantly shorter TCRB CDR3s were found in Type 1 diabetes patients in all four CD4+ subsets.

The length of the CDR3 is 15 residues. CDR1 is GTSNPN, CDR2 SVGIG, per germline (reference sequence). V lost 2 bases to trimming and J lost 2 bases, with 13 bases between them. The sequence was obtained from a young man with type 1 diabetes. Sequencing used naive CD4+ T cells from blood. The V and J genes are TRBV30 and TRBJ1-5; D possibly corresponds to TRBD1 (6 bases). CDR3 sequence: CAWSRGAIGNQPQHF. CDR3 DNA: TGTGCCTGGAGTCGGGGGGCGATAGGCAATCAGCCCCAGCATTTT. Drawing the rest from reference TRBV30 and TRBJ1-5, the complete variable domain is SQTIHQWPATLVQPVGSPLSLECTVEGTSNPNLYWYRQAAGRGLQLLFYSVGIGQISSEVPQNLSASRPQDRQFILSSKKLLLSDSGFYLCAWSRGAIGNQPQHFGDGTRLSIL.